Here is one T cell receptor (beta chain) with its context. Its antigen remains unknown. Assay: immunoSEQ multiplex PCR; the TCRdb copy retains only in-frame clones and omits some. The sample holds around 23,000 clones, around 84% seen once. The V end lost 0 bases, the J end lost 5 bases, and 10 bases lay between the germline ends. The germline CDR1 and CDR2 sequences are MNHNY and SVGAGI (reference sequence). The CDR3 has 14 residues. All the patients suffered relapse after autologous stem cell transplantation, and brentuximab vedotin exposure differed. Investigators isolated CD4+ T cells from thawed PBMCs through magnetic negative selection. This entry comes from a study of PD-1 blockade in classical Hodgkin lymphoma. General study findings and limits: CD8+ TCR diversity did not rise significantly by C4D1, unlike CD4+. Patients who responded completely had about the same baseline diversity as newly diagnosed patients. Healthy donors were reported to have higher baseline TCR diversity than newly diagnosed patients.

This receptor was taken from a human donor with classical Hodgkin lymphoma. Material: CD4+ T cells from blood, obtained at baseline. This chain connects TRBV6-6 to TRBJ1-1, with D tentatively TRBD1 (6 bases). This chain's CDR3 is CASSYSQGGTEAFF. CDR3 nucleotides: TGTGCCAGCAGTTACTCACAGGGTGGGACTGAAGCTTTCTTT.